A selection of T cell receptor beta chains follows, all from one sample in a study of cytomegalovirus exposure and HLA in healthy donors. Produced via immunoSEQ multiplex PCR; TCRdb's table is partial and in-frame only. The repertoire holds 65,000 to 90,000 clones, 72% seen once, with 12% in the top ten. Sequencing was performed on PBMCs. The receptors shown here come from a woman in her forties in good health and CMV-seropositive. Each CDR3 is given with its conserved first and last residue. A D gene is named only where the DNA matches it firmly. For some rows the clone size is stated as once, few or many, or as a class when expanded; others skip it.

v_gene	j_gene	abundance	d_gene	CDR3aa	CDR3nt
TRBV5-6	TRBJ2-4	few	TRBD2	CASSLRLGTSSKNIQYF	TGTGCCAGCAGCCTACGTCTCGGGACTAGTTCCAAAAACATTCAGTACTTC
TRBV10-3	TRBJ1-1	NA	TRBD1	CAISEPPGTGEVAFF	TGTGCCATCAGTGAGCCCCCTGGGACAGGGGAAGTGGCTTTCTTT
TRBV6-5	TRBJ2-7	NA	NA	CASSYLATDEQYF	TGTGCCAGCAGTTACCTCGCAACGGACGAGCAGTACTTC
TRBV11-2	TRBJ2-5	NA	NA	CASNTRGGRGQETQYF	TGTGCCAGCAACACCCGGGGGGGCAGGGGGCAAGAGACCCAGTACTTC
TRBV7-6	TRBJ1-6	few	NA	CASSLRRAFNSPLHF	TGTGCCAGCAGCTTACGCAGGGCGTTTAATTCACCCCTCCACTTT
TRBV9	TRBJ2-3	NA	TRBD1	CASSWRGQGGLNTQYF	TGTGCCAGCAGCTGGAGGGGACAGGGAGGCCTTAATACGCAGTATTTT
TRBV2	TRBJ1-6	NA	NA	CASRDNNSPLHF	TGTGCCAGCAGGGACAACAATTCACCCCTCCACTTT
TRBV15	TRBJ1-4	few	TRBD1	CATSRGAVGQGVEKLFF	TGTGCCACCAGCAGGGGTGCCGTTGGACAGGGGGTCGAAAAACTGTTTTTT
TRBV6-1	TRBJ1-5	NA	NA	CASSEILNQPQHF	TGTGCCAGCAGTGAAATCCTCAATCAGCCCCAGCATTTT
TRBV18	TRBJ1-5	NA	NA	CASSPSAGLNQPQHF	TGTGCCAGCTCACCCTCCGCAGGGCTCAATCAGCCCCAGCATTTT
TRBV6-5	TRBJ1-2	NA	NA	CAAGPGSNYGYTF	TGTGCCGCGGGACCGGGGTCTAACTATGGCTACACCTTC
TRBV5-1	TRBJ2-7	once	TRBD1	CASSSVPGGYEQYF	TGCGCCAGCAGCTCAGTTCCAGGGGGCTACGAGCAGTACTTC
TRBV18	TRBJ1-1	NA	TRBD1	CASSPRTGEAFF	TGTGCCAGCTCACCCCGGACAGGGGAAGCTTTCTTT
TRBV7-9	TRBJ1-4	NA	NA	CASSAGGSNEKLFF	TGTGCCAGCAGCGCTGGGGGCTCTAATGAAAAACTGTTTTTT
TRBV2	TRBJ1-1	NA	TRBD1	CASSVQDRSNEAFF	TGTGCCAGCAGTGTACAGGACAGGAGTAATGAAGCTTTCTTT
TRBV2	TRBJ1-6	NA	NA	CASSEAYRNSLHF	TGTGCCAGCAGTGAAGCGTACAGAAATTCCCTCCACTTT
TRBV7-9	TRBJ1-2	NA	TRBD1	CASSLQGVGYTF	TGTGCCAGCAGCTTACAGGGGGTTGGCTACACCTTC
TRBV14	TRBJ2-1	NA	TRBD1	CASSPTGTEYNEQFF	TGTGCCAGCAGCCCTACCGGGACAGAGTACAATGAGCAGTTCTTC
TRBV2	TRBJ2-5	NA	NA	CASRGDQETQYF	TGTGCCAGCAGGGGCGACCAAGAGACCCAGTACTTC
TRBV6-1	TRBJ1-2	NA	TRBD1	CASSEGTGADGYTF	TGTGCCAGCAGTGAGGGGACAGGGGCCGATGGCTACACCTTC
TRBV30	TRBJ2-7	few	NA	CAWSGGLSSYEQYF	TGTGCCTGGAGTGGGGGGCTCAGCTCCTACGAGCAGTACTTC
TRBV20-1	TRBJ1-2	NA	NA	CSAYQGNGYTF	TGCAGTGCTTACCAGGGGAACGGCTACACCTTC
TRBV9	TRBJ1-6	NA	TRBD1	CASSGPDRGTYLPLHF	TGTGCCAGCAGCGGACCTGACAGGGGCACCTATCTCCCCCTCCACTTT
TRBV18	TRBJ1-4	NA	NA	CASSTKSFPNEKLFF	TGTGCCAGCTCAACCAAGAGCTTTCCAAATGAAAAACTGTTTTTT
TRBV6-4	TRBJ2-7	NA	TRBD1	CASIMTGSYYEQYF	TGTGCCAGCATAATGACAGGGTCCTACTACGAGCAGTACTTC